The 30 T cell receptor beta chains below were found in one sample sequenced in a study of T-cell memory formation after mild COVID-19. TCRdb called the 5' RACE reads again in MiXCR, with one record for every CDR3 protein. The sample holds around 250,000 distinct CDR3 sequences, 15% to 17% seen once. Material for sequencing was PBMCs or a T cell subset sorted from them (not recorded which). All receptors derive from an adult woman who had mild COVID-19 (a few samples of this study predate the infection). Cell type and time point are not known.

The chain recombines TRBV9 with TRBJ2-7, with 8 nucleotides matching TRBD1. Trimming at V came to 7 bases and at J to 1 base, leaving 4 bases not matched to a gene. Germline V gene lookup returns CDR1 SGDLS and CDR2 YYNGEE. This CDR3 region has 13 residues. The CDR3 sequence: CASCWDRSYEQYF. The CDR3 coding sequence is TGTGCCAGCTGCTGGGACAGGTCCTACGAGCAGTACTTC.

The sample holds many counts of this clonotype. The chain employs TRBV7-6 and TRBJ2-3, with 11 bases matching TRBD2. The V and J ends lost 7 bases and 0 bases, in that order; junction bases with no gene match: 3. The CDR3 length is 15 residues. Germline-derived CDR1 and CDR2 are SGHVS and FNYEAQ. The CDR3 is CASTLAGASTDTQYF. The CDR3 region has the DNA TGTGCCAGCACACTAGCGGGGGCTAGCACAGATACGCAGTATTTT.

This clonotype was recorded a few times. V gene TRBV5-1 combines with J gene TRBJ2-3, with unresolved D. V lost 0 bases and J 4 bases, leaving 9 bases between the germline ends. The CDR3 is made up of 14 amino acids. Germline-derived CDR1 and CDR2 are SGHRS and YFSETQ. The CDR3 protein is CASSLALGSDTQYF. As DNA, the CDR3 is TGCGCCAGCAGCTTGGCCCTGGGTTCAGATACGCAGTATTTT.

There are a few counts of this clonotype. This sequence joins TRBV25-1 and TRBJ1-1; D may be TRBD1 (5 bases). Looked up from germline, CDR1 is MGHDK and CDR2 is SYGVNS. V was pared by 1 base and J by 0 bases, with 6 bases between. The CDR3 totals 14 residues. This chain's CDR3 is CASSESRVNTEAFF. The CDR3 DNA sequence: TGTGCCAGCAGTGAATCCAGGGTGAACACTGAAGCTTTCTTT.

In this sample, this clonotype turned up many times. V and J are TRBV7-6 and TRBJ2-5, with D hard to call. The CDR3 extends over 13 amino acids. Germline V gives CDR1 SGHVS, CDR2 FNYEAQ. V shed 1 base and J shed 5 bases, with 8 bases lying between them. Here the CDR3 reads CASSLVRTETQYF. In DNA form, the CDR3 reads TGTGCCAGCAGCTTAGTTAGAACGGAGACCCAGTACTTC.

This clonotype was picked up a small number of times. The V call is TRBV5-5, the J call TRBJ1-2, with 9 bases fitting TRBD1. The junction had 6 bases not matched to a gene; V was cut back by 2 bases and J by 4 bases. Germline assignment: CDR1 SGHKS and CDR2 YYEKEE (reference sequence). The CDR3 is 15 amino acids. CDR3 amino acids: CASSLQGALSYGYTF. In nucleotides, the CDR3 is TGTGCCAGCAGCTTACAGGGGGCCCTAAGCTATGGCTACACCTTC. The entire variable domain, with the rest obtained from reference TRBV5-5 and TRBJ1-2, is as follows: DAGVTQSPTHLIKTRGQQVTLRCSPISGHKSVSWYQQVLGQGPQFIFQYYEKEERGRGNFPDRFSARQFPNYSSELNVNALLLGDSALYLCASSLQGALSYGYTFGSGTRLTVV.

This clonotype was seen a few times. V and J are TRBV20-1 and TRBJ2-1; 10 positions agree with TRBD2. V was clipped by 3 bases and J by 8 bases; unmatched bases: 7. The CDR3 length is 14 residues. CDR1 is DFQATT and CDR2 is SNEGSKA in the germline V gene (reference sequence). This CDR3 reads CSARLAGVTDEQFF. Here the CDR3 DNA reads TGCAGTGCTAGGCTAGCGGGAGTAACTGATGAGCAGTTCTTC.

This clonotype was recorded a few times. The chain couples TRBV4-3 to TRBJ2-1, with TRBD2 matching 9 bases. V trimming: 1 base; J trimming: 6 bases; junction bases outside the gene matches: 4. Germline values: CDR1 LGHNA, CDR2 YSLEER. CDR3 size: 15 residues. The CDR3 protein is CASSQASGKGNEQFF. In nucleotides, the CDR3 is TGCGCCAGCAGCCAAGCTAGCGGGAAAGGCAATGAGCAGTTCTTC.

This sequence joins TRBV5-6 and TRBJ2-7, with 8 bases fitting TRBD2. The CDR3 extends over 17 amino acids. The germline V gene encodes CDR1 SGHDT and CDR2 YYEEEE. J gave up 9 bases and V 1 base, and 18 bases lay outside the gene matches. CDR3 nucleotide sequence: TGTGCCAGCAGCTTGATGGGGTCGCAAGCGGGAGAGAGTCCGCAGTACTTC. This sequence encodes CASSLMGSQAGESPQYF.

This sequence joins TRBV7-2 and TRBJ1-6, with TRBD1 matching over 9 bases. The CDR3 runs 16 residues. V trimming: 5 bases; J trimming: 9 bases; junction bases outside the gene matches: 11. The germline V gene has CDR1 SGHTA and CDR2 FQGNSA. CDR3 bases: TGTGCCAGCAGCCCAATGGGGGGACAGGGAGGTTCACCCCTCCACTTT. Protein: CASSPMGGQGGSPLHF.

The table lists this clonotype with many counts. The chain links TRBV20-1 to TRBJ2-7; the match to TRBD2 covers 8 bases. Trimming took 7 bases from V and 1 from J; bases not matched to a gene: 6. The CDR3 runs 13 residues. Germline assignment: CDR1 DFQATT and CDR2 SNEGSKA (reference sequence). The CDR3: CSVPLAGSYEQYF. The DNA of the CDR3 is TGCAGTGTGCCCCTAGCGGGTTCCTACGAGCAGTACTTC.

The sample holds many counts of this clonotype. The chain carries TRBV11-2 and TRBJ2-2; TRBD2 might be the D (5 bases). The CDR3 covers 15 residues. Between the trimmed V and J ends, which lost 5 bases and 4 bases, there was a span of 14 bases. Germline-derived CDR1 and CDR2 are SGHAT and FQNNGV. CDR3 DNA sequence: TGTGCCAGCAGCCCCTTACCGGGGAGCACCGGGGAGCTGTTTTTT. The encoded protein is CASSPLPGSTGELFF.

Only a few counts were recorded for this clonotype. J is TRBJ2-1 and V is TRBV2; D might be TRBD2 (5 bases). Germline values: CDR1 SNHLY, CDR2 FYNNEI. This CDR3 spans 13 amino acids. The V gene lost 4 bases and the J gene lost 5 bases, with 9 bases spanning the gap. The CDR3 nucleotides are TGTGCCAGCAGTGGTATAGCGCACAATGAGCAGTTCTTC. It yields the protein CASSGIAHNEQFF.

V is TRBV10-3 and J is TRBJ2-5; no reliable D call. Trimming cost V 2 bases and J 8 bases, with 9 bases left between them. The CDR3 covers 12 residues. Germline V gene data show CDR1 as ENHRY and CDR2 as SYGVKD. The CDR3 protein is CAISEAPSTQYF. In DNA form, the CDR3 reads TGTGCCATCAGTGAGGCTCCGTCTACCCAGTACTTC.

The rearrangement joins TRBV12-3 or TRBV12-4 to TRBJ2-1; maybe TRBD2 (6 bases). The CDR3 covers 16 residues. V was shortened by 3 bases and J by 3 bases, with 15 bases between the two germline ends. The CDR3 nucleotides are TGTGCCAGCAGTTTGGGGGTAGCGGAGATCTACAATGAGCAGTTCTTC. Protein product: CASSLGVAEIYNEQFF.

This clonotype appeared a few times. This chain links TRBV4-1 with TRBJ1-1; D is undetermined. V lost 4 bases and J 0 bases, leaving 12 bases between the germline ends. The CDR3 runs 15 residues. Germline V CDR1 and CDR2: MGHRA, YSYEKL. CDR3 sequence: CASSPGLQLNTEAFF. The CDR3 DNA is TGCGCCAGCAGCCCTGGGCTCCAATTGAACACTGAAGCTTTCTTT.

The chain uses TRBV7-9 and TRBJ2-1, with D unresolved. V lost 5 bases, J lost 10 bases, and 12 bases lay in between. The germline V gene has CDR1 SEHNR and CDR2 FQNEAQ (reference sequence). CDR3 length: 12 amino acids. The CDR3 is CASSQHLGEQFF. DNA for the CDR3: TGTGCCAGCAGCCAACACCTAGGAGAGCAGTTCTTC. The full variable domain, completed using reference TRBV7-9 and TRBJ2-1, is DTGVSQNPRHKITKRGQNVTFRCDPISEHNRLYWYRQTLGQGPEFLTYFQNEAQLEKSRLLSDRFSAERPKGSFSTLEIQRTEQGDSAMYLCASSQHLGEQFFGPGTRLTVL.

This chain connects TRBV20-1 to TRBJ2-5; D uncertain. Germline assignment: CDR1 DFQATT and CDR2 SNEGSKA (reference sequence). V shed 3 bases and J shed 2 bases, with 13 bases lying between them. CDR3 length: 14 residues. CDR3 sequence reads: CSASKQTPQETQYF. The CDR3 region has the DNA TGCAGTGCTAGTAAACAGACCCCGCAAGAGACCCAGTACTTC.

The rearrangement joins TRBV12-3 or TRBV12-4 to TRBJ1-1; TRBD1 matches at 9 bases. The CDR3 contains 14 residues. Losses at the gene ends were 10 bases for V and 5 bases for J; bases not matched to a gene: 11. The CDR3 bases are TGTGCCACCAGGGGACAGGGTATTTGGACTGAAGCTTTCTTT. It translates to CATRGQGIWTEAFF.

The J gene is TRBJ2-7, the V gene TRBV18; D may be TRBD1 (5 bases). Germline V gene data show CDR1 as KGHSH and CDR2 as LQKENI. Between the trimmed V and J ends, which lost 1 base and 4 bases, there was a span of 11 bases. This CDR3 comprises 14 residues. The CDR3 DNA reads TGTGCCAGCTCACCACAGGGCAGGGATTACGAGCAGTACTTC. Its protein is CASSPQGRDYEQYF.

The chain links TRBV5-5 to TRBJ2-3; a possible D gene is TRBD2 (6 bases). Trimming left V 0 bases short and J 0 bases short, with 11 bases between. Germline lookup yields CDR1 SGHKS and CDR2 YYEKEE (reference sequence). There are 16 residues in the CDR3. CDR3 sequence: CASSLAGRGSTDTQYF. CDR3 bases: TGTGCCAGCAGCTTGGCCGGGCGGGGTAGCACAGATACGCAGTATTTT.

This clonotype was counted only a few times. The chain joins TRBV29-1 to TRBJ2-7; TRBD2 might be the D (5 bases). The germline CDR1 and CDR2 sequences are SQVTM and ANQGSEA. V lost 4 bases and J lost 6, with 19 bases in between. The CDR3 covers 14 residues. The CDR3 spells CSVAHTVTRGEQYF. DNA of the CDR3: TGCAGCGTTGCACATACCGTAACTAGAGGCGAGCAGTACTTC.

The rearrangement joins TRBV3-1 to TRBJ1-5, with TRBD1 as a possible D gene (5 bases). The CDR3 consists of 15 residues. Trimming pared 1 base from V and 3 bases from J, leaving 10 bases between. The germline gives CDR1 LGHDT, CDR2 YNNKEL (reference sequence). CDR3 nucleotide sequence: TGTGCCAGCAGCCAAGGGCAGGGTTACAATCAGCCCCAGCATTTT. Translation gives CASSQGQGYNQPQHF. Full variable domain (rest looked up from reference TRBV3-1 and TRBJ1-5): DTAVSQTPKYLVTQMGNDKSIKCEQNLGHDTMYWYKQDSKKFLKIMFSYNNKELIINETVPNRFSPKSPDKAHLNLHINSLELGDSAVYFCASSQGQGYNQPQHFGDGTRLSIL.

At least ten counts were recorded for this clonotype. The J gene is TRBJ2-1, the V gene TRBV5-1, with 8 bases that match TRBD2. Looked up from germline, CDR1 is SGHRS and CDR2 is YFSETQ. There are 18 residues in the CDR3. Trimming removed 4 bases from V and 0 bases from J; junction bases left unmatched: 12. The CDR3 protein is CASSLPGGRISSYNEQFF. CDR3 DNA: TGCGCCAGCAGCCTGCCGGGCGGGAGGATCAGCTCCTACAATGAGCAGTTCTTC.

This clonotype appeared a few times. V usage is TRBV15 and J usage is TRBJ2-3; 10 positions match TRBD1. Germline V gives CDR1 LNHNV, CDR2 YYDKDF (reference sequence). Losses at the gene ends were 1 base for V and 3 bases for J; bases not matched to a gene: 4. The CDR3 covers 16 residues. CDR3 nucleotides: TGTGCCACCAGCAGAGTTCCGGGACAGGGGACAGATACGCAGTATTTT. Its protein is CATSRVPGQGTDTQYF.

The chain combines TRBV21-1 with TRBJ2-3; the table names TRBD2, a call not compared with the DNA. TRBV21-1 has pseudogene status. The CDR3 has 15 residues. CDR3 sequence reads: CASSKGVVSRDTQYF. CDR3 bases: TGTGCCAGCAGCAAAGGAGTAGTCTCCAGAGATACGCAGTATTTT.

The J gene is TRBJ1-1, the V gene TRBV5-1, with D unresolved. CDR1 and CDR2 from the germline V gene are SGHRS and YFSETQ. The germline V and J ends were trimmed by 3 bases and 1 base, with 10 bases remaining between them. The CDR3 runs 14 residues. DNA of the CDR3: TGCGCCAGCAGCTCTGACTCCCCGAACACTGAAGCTTTCTTT. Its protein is CASSSDSPNTEAFF.

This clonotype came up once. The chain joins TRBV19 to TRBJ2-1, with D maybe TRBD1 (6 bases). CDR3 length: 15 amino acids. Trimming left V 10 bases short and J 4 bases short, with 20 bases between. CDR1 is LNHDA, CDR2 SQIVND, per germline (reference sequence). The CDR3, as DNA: TGTGCCACCGCAACAGGGTCTGCCCGGTACAATGAGCAGTTCTTC. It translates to CATATGSARYNEQFF.

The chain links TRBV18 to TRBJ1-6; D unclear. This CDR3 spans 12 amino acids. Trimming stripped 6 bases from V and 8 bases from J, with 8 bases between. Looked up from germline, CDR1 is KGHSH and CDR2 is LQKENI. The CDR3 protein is CASSRPDSPLHF. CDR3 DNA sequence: TGTGCCAGCTCGCGCCCGGATTCACCCCTCCACTTT.

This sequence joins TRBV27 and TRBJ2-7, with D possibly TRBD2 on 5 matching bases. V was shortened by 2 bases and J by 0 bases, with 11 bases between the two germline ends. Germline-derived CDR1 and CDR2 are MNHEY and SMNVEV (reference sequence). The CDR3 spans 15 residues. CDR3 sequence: CASSLVRGLSYEQYF. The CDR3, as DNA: TGTGCCAGCAGTTTAGTACGGGGTCTCTCCTACGAGCAGTACTTC.